The 17 T cell receptor beta chains below all came from one sample that was sequenced in a study of T cell changes during pregnancy in multiple sclerosis. The data were produced by immunoSEQ multiplex PCR, yet TCRdb's version contains in-frame clones alone and is incomplete. The sample carries about 32,000 clones, more than 85% recorded once. The sample was CD4+ T cells from peripheral blood mononuclear cells, taken in the second trimester of pregnancy. Source of these receptors: a female donor with multiple sclerosis, enrolled in a pregnancy study.

The J gene is TRBJ1-1, the V gene TRBV5-1; D possibly corresponds to TRBD1 (6 bases). The germline gives CDR1 SGHRS, CDR2 YFSETQ. V lost 5 bases and J lost 3, with 14 bases in between. This CDR3 is built from 14 residues. The CDR3 DNA follows: TGCGCCAGCAGGAAAACAGGGATCGACACTGAAGCTTTCTTT. Its protein product is CASRKTGIDTEAFF.

This clone has only a few counts. The rearrangement links TRBV7-2 to TRBJ2-3; TRBD2 agrees at 7 bases. The CDR3 spans 15 residues. The germline V gene encodes CDR1 SGHTA and CDR2 FQGNSA. Losses at the gene ends were 4 bases for V and 5 bases for J; bases not matched to a gene: 9. CDR3 in amino acids: CASSSQRGGIDTQYF. CDR3 DNA: TGTGCCAGCAGCTCCCAGAGGGGAGGGATAGATACGCAGTATTTT.

The CDR3: CASSATGLPDTGELFF. The DNA of the CDR3 is TGCGCCAGCAGCGCTACGGGACTCCCCGACACCGGGGAGCTGTTTTTT. This sequence joins TRBV5-1 and TRBJ2-2; D possibly corresponds to TRBD2 (6 bases). CDR3 length: 16 residues. Deletions cut 4 bases from V and 3 bases from J, with 16 bases between. CDR1 is SGHRS and CDR2 is YFSETQ in the germline V gene.

V is TRBV19 and J is TRBJ1-1, with TRBD1 identical over 7 bases. V was pared by 6 bases and J by 7 bases, with 8 bases of the junction left unmatched. The length of the CDR3 is 13 residues. CDR1 is LNHDA and CDR2 is SQIVND in the germline V gene (reference sequence). CDR3 DNA: TGTGCCAGTAGGGCCCCGGCAGGGGGTGAAGCTTTCTTT. The encoded protein is CASRAPAGGEAFF.

This clone was counted a single time. The chain couples TRBV11-2 to TRBJ2-1; 8 bases map to TRBD1. Looked up from germline, CDR1 is SGHAT and CDR2 is FQNNGV. This CDR3 has 13 residues. The J segment lost 15 bases and the V segment lost 1 base, leaving 8 bases of the junction unmatched. CDR3 bases: TGTGCCAGCAGCTTAGTATGGGGGACAGGACCGTTCTTC. This encodes CASSLVWGTGPFF.

The V call is TRBV19, the J call TRBJ2-7, with 8 bases fitting TRBD2. CDR3 size: 17 residues. The V gene end was trimmed by 0 bases and the J gene end by 0 bases; junction bases not matched to a gene: 7. Germline assignment: CDR1 LNHDA and CDR2 SQIVND (reference sequence). The CDR3 DNA reads as TGTGCCAGTAGTATAGATCTACAAGCGGGGGCCTCCTACGAGCAGTACTTC. Translating gives CASSIDLQAGASYEQYF.

V usage is TRBV6-1 and J usage is TRBJ2-5; 8 nucleotides line up with TRBD2. The CDR3 sequence is 16 residues long. The V segment lost 4 bases and the J segment 5 bases; nucleotides outside the gene matches: 12. Germline V gene sequence: CDR1 MNHNS, CDR2 SASEGT. CDR3 sequence (DNA): TGTGCCAGCAGTGCTCCAAACATAGCGGGATCGGAGACCCAGTACTTC. This gives the protein CASSAPNIAGSETQYF.

This chain uses TRBV30 with TRBJ1-5; 7 positions match TRBD1. The germline V gene has CDR1 GTSNPN and CDR2 SVGIG (reference sequence). The length of the CDR3 is 16 residues. The V gene end was trimmed by 2 bases and the J gene end by 3 bases; junction bases not matched to a gene: 10. The CDR3 reads CAWSYWQGGANQPQHF. The CDR3 DNA follows: TGTGCCTGGAGTTATTGGCAGGGGGGTGCCAATCAGCCCCAGCATTTT.

The chain is built from TRBV30 and TRBJ1-1; 8 bases are a match to TRBD1. J lost 1 base, V lost 1 base, and 11 bases had no gene match. The CDR3 extends over 17 amino acids. Germline V gene sequence: CDR1 GTSNPN, CDR2 SVGIG (reference sequence). The DNA for the CDR3 is TGTGCCTGGAGTGCGTATGGCAGGGGGCACGGGAACACTGAAGCTTTCTTT. Translated, it gives CAWSAYGRGHGNTEAFF.

V and J are TRBV4-3 and TRBJ2-1; no clear D. Trimming removed 0 bases at V and 6 bases at J, with 6 bases between. This CDR3 spans 13 amino acids. Germline-derived CDR1 and CDR2 are LGHNA and YSLEER. The DNA of the CDR3 is TGCGCCAGCAGCCAAGAAATCCGCAATGAGCAGTTCTTC. Its protein product is CASSQEIRNEQFF.

The V gene is TRBV7-2, the J gene TRBJ2-5, with 12 positions matching TRBD2. The V gene end was trimmed by 4 bases and the J gene end by 3 bases; junction bases not matched to a gene: 6. Germline CDR1 is SGHTA and CDR2 is FQGNSA. The CDR3 loop spans 16 amino acids. The CDR3 spells CASSYLRLAGEETQYF. The CDR3 coding sequence is TGTGCCAGCAGCTATCTCCGACTAGCGGGAGAAGAGACCCAGTACTTC.

This rearrangement joins TRBV18 to TRBJ1-4, with D perhaps TRBD1 (6 bases). There are 14 residues in the CDR3. The ends were cut back, 6 bases at V and 8 bases at J, with 16 bases in the middle. CDR1 and CDR2 (germline): KGHSH, LQKENI. CDR3 DNA: TGTGCCAGCTCGCCGGGACAAGGAGGAGAAAAACTGTTTTTT. Encoded protein: CASSPGQGGEKLFF.

This clone showed up just a few times. J is TRBJ2-7 and V is TRBV28; TRBD1 agrees at 7 bases. Looked up from germline, CDR1 is MDHEN and CDR2 is SYDVKM. The CDR3 has 13 residues. The trim removed 6 bases at V and 2 bases at J, leaving 4 bases unmatched. CDR3 sequence: CASRGQTTYEQYF. CDR3 bases: TGTGCCAGCAGGGGACAGACCACCTACGAGCAGTACTTC.

This chain links TRBV6-5 with TRBJ2-5, with 9 bases lining up with TRBD1. The V gene end was trimmed by 6 bases and the J gene end by 5 bases; junction bases not matched to a gene: 7. This CDR3 is 14 amino acids long. Germline CDR1 reads MNHEY; CDR2 reads SVGAGI. CDR3: CASRGQGGYETQYF. In DNA, the CDR3 is TGTGCCAGCAGGGGACAGGGAGGATACGAGACCCAGTACTTC.

This chain connects TRBV30 to TRBJ1-1; the D is unclear. The germline gives CDR1 GTSNPN, CDR2 SVGIG (reference sequence). The germline V and J ends were trimmed by 3 bases and 1 base, with 9 bases remaining between them. This CDR3 is 13 amino acids long. The DNA of the CDR3 is TGTGCCTGGAGGAACACCCGGAACACTGAAGCTTTCTTT. Amino acids: CAWRNTRNTEAFF.

The rearrangement links TRBV7-2 to TRBJ1-1, with D possibly TRBD1 on 6 matching bases. Between the trimmed V and J ends, which lost 5 bases and 4 bases, there was a span of 14 bases. CDR1 and CDR2 (germline): SGHTA, FQGNSA. The CDR3 totals 14 residues. The CDR3 here is CASSRNRQATEAFF. In nucleotides, the CDR3 is TGTGCCAGCAGCAGAAATCGACAGGCCACTGAAGCTTTCTTT. Complete variable domain (other parts from reference TRBV7-2 and TRBJ1-1): GAGVSQSPSNKVTEKGKDVELRCDPISGHTALYWYRQSLGQGLEFLIYFQGNSAPDKSGLPSDRFSAERTGGSVSTLTIQRTQQEDSAVYLCASSRNRQATEAFFGQGTRLTVV.

V gene TRBV18 combines with J gene TRBJ2-7; D is unclear. The CDR3 runs to 15 residues. CDR1 is KGHSH, CDR2 LQKENI, per germline. The germline V and J ends were trimmed by 6 bases and 2 bases, with 17 bases remaining between them. CDR3 nucleotide sequence: TGTGCCAGCTCGCCCGCCTCCATCCGGGCCTACGAGCAGTACTTC. It yields the protein CASSPASIRAYEQYF.